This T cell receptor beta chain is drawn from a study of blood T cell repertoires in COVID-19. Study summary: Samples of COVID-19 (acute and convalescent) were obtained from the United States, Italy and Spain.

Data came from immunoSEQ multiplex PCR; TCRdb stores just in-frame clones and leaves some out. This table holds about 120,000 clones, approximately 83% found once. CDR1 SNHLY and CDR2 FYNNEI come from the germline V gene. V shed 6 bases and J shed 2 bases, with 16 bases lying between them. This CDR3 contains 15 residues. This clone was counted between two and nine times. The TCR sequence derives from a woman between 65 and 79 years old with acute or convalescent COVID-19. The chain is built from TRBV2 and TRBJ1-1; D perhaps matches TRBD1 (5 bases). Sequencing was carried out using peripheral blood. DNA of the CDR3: TGTGCCAGCAGAAAGGAAGAAGGGGTCAACACTGAAGCTTTCTTT. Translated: CASRKEEGVNTEAFF.